The next 32 T cell receptor beta chains were all read from a single sample in a study of read filtering for tumor transcriptome and immune sequencing. This library used roughly 0.4 ug RNA and molecular barcoded adaptors spanning alpha/delta and beta/gamma chains. TCRdb processed the reads anew with MiXCR; each CDR3 protein has one entry. The sample comprises about 62,000 distinct CDR3 sequences, approximately 18% of which are singletons, and roughly a tenth rests with the top ten. The sequencing sample was made of a population of CD138-negative cells sorted from bone marrow. The receptors come from a donor at least 40 years old with multiple myeloma.

This clonotype was seen a handful of times. The chain links TRBV9 to TRBJ2-3, with 8 bases lining up with TRBD1. J was trimmed by 0 bases and V by 8 bases; bases with no gene match: 8. Per the germline V gene, CDR1 is SGDLS and CDR2 is YYNGEE. This CDR3 has 15 amino acids. The CDR3 protein is CARSSDRDSTDTQYF. Here the CDR3 DNA reads TGTGCCAGATCCTCGGACAGGGATAGCACAGATACGCAGTATTTT.

This clonotype was detected many times. The rearrangement joins TRBV3-1 to TRBJ2-7; D remains unclear. The germline V gene encodes CDR1 LGHDT and CDR2 YNNKEL (reference sequence). V lost 3 bases and J 1 base, leaving 13 bases between the germline ends. The CDR3 has 15 amino acids. The CDR3 here is CASSHSETRSYEQYF. CDR3 bases: TGTGCCAGCAGCCATTCGGAGACTCGATCCTACGAGCAGTACTTC.

CDR3 in amino acids: CASSLAGGISEAFF. CDR3 bases: TGCGCCAGCAGCTTGGCCGGCGGTATCTCTGAAGCTTTCTTT. This rearrangement joins TRBV5-1 to TRBJ1-1, with unresolved D. The CDR3 is 14 amino acids. The germline V and J ends were trimmed by 0 bases and 6 bases, with 12 bases remaining between them. Germline loops: CDR1 SGHRS, CDR2 YFSETQ.

This clonotype was seen ten or more times. The gene calls are TRBV20-1 and TRBJ1-2, with a tentative D call TRBD1 (5 bases). With 1 base removed from V and 4 bases from J, the gap between germline ends came to 16 bases. Germline-derived CDR1 and CDR2 are DFQATT and SNEGSKA (reference sequence). The CDR3 has 15 amino acids. This CDR3 reads CSARVLQGGSYGYTF. The CDR3 DNA is TGCAGTGCTAGAGTTCTGCAGGGAGGGAGCTATGGCTACACCTTC.

Many counts were recorded for this clonotype. The chain recombines TRBV11-2 with TRBJ2-2; D uncertain. Between the trimmed V and J ends, which lost 5 bases and 9 bases, there was a span of 10 bases. The CDR3 contains 12 residues. The germline V gene has CDR1 SGHAT and CDR2 FQNNGV. CDR3 sequence reads: CASSREGRELFF. CDR3 nucleotides: TGTGCCAGCAGCCGAGAAGGACGGGAGCTGTTTTTT.

This clonotype was counted between two and nine times. The chain links TRBV6-2 or TRBV6-3 to TRBJ2-1; 8 bases are a match to TRBD2. Trimming took 6 bases from V and 6 from J; bases not matched to a gene: 10. From germline, CDR1 is MNHEY and CDR2 SVGEGT. The CDR3 loop spans 15 amino acids. This CDR3 reads CASSTRLARFNEQFF. As DNA, the CDR3 is TGTGCCAGCAGCACCAGACTAGCGAGGTTCAATGAGCAGTTCTTC.

At least ten counts were recorded for this clonotype. CDR3 in amino acids: CASSRTGPTGELFF. The DNA of the CDR3 is TGTGCCAGCAGTCGGACAGGGCCCACCGGGGAGCTGTTTTTT. The chain links TRBV2 to TRBJ2-2, with 8 bases that match TRBD1. Germline V gene lookup returns CDR1 SNHLY and CDR2 FYNNEI. The CDR3 is 14 residues long. With V trimmed by 5 bases and J by 4 bases, 3 bases remained unmatched. Supplemented by reference TRBV2 and TRBJ2-2, the full variable domain reads EPEVTQTPSHQVTQMGQEVILRCVPISNHLYFYWYRQILGQKVEFLVSFYNNEISEKSEIFDDQFSVERPDGSNFTLKIRSTKLEDSAMYFCASSRTGPTGELFFGEGSRLTVL.

In its sample, this clonotype was seen many times. V and J are TRBV11-1 and TRBJ1-1; D remains unclear. The germline V and J ends were trimmed by 0 bases and 4 bases, with 9 bases remaining between them. This CDR3 has 14 residues. Germline CDR1 is SGHAT and CDR2 is FQDESV (reference sequence). The CDR3, as DNA: TGTGCCAGCAGCTTAGCGGGTGAGGGCACTGAAGCTTTCTTT. Translated: CASSLAGEGTEAFF.

In regard to this clonotype: This is likely a read error, given that the CDR3 carries no conserved phenylalanine or tryptophan at its end. The CDR3 bases are TGTGCCAGCACGGGGGATTCTAACTATGGCTACACCTCC. Amino acid sequence: CASTGDSNYGYTS. This sequence joins TRBV6-2 or TRBV6-3 and TRBJ1-2; tentative D call: TRBD1 (5 bases). V gave up 7 bases and J gave up 0 bases, with 9 bases separating them. Germline loops: CDR1 MNHEY, CDR2 SVGEGT. The CDR3 has 13 residues.

In this sample, this clonotype turned up many times. This chain joins TRBV6-1 and TRBJ2-2, with 13 bases lining up with TRBD2. Germline V CDR1 and CDR2: MNHNS, SASEGT. Germline trimming cut 5 bases from V and 6 bases from J; bases unmatched to any gene: 3. The CDR3 loop spans 15 amino acids. CDR3 sequence (DNA): TGTGCCAGCAGTATCGGACTAGCGGGGGCCGGGGAGCTGTTTTTT. Protein: CASSIGLAGAGELFF.

This clonotype occurred many times. The chain has TRBV10-1 and TRBJ2-7, with TRBD2 as a possible D gene (6 bases). Germline values: CDR1 WNHNN, CDR2 SYGVQD (reference sequence). V lost 5 bases, J lost 3 bases, and 11 bases lay in between. The CDR3 length is 13 residues. The CDR3 reads CASSRAGGYEQYF. In nucleotides, the CDR3 is TGCGCCAGCAGTCGAGCGGGTGGCTACGAGCAGTACTTC.

There are many counts of this clonotype. The chain carries TRBV6-2 or TRBV6-3 and TRBJ2-2; 7 bases line up with TRBD2. After removal of 5 bases from V and 4 bases from J, the junction contained 13 bases not matched to a gene. Germline CDR1 and CDR2: MNHEY and SVGEGT. The CDR3 totals 17 residues. The DNA of the CDR3 is TGTGCCAGCAGTCCCACCCGACTAGCTTGGGGCACCGGGGAGCTGTTTTTT. It is translated as CASSPTRLAWGTGELFF.

This clonotype was seen a few times. The gene calls are TRBV5-1 and TRBJ2-6; the match to TRBD1 covers 9 bases. The CDR3 is 19 residues long. Germline CDR1 and CDR2: SGHRS and YFSETQ. The V segment lost 2 bases and the J segment 0 bases; nucleotides outside the gene matches: 9. CDR3 sequence: CASSLGTGRKNSGANVLTF. The CDR3 DNA is TGCGCCAGCAGCTTAGGGACAGGGCGGAAAAACTCTGGGGCCAACGTCCTGACTTTC.

This clonotype was observed at least ten times. The gene calls are TRBV28 and TRBJ2-3; D could derive from TRBD1 or TRBD2 (5 bases each). Trimming took off 7 bases at V and 9 bases at J, with 11 bases between the two ends. The germline gives CDR1 MDHEN, CDR2 SYDVKM. The CDR3 extends over 11 amino acids. CDR3 in amino acids: CASIGDRTQYF. The CDR3 region has the DNA TGTGCCAGCATAGGGGACCGGACGCAGTATTTT.

As for this clonotype: At one end the junction does not follow the germline gene, possibly because of a read error. The chain has TRBV28 and TRBJ2-1, with D possibly matching TRBD2 (6 bases). Germline V gives CDR1 MDHEN, CDR2 SYDVKM. The CDR3 runs 15 residues. The CDR3 region has the DNA TGTGCCAGCCACAAGGGCGGGACGTCCTACAGTGAGCAGTTCTTC. Translated: CASHKGGTSYSEQFF.

A remark on this clonotype: A clone one base away is much larger, so this may be a read error. The V call is TRBV2, the J call TRBJ2-7, with unresolved D. This CDR3 has 12 amino acids. Germline V gene lookup returns CDR1 SNHLY and CDR2 FYNNEI. The CDR3 loop is CASGEALGRMDF. CDR3 nucleotide sequence: TGTGCCAGCGGTGAAGCGCTTGGCAGGATGGACTTC.

This clonotype qualifies as medium-sized. The rearrangement uses TRBV20-1 and TRBJ2-1; 11 bases align to TRBD2. Losses at the gene ends were 1 base for V and 8 bases for J; bases not matched to a gene: 10. The V gene's germline CDR1 is DFQATT and CDR2 SNEGSKA (reference sequence). The CDR3 extends over 16 amino acids. Here the CDR3 reads CSARALLAGDLDEQFF. In DNA, the CDR3 is TGCAGTGCTAGAGCTCTACTAGCGGGAGACCTCGATGAGCAGTTCTTC.

This clonotype showed up many times. The J gene is TRBJ1-1, the V gene TRBV30, with a possible D match to TRBD1 (6 bases). The V gene lost 4 bases and the J gene lost 1 base, with 7 bases spanning the gap. CDR1 and CDR2 (germline): GTSNPN, SVGIG (reference sequence). CDR3 size: 12 residues. CDR3 sequence: CAWKQGNTEAFF. In nucleotides, the CDR3 is TGTGCCTGGAAACAGGGGAACACTGAAGCTTTCTTT. Together with reference TRBV30 and TRBJ1-1, the CDR3 gives the full variable domain: SQTIHQWPATLVQPVGSPLSLECTVEGTSNPNLYWYRQAAGRGLQLLFYSVGIGQISSEVPQNLSASRPQDRQFILSSKKLLLSDSGFYLCAWKQGNTEAFFGQGTRLTVV.

As concerns this clonotype: This CDR3 is missing its conserved last phenylalanine or tryptophan, likely due to a read error. The chain links TRBV12-3 or TRBV12-4 to TRBJ2-2; the D is unclear. CDR3 length: 13 residues. The CDR3 loop is CASRTRRTAELFL. The CDR3 DNA sequence: TGTGCCAGCAGAACCCGCCGAACCGCGGAGCTGTTTTTG.

On this clonotype itself: The germline gene is not matched at one end of the junction; a read error may be the cause. In nucleotides, the CDR3 is TGTGCCATCGAGACAGGGATTAGCTATCAGCCCCAGCATTTT. Its protein product is CAIETGISYQPQHF. V usage is TRBV28 and J usage is TRBJ1-5; 7 bases line up with TRBD1. Germline CDR1 MDHEN, CDR2 SYDVKM. This CDR3 has 14 residues.

The rearrangement uses TRBV12-3 or TRBV12-4 and TRBJ2-7; D could derive from TRBD1 or TRBD2 (5 bases each). The CDR3 extends over 15 amino acids. Between the trimmed V and J ends, which lost 7 bases and 2 bases, there was a span of 18 bases. CDR3 loop: CASKELPGRAYEQYF. DNA for the CDR3: TGTGCCAGCAAAGAACTCCCGGGGCGAGCCTACGAGCAGTACTTC.

To note about this clonotype: This may stem from a read error, because a much larger clone lies one nucleotide away. The chain is built from TRBV2 and TRBJ2-7; D perhaps matches TRBD2 (5 bases). V shed 6 bases and J shed 4 bases, with 13 bases lying between them. The germline gives CDR1 SNHLY, CDR2 FYNNEI. CDR3 size: 13 residues. CDR3 in amino acids: CASSRTLVYEQYF. The CDR3 nucleotides are TGTGCCAGCAGCAGAACACTAGTGTACGAGCAGTACTTC.

With regard to this clonotype: No conserved phenylalanine or tryptophan ends this CDR3, so it is likely a read error. The rearrangement uses TRBV7-9 and TRBJ2-1; tentative D call: TRBD2 (6 bases). CDR3 size: 11 residues. In germline, CDR1 is SEHNR, CDR2 FQNEAQ (reference sequence). Trimming cost V 7 bases and J 8 bases, with 9 bases left between them. CDR3 in amino acids: CASTREHEQFL. Written as DNA, the CDR3 is TGTGCCAGCACCCGGGAGCATGAGCAGTTCCTC.

Comment on this clonotype: The conserved closing phenylalanine or tryptophan is absent in this CDR3, likely reflecting a read error. The rearrangement joins TRBV11-2 to TRBJ2-1; no reliable D call. The CDR3 is made up of 17 amino acids. Germline CDR1 reads SGHAT; CDR2 reads FQNNGV. CDR3 sequence (DNA): TGTGCCAGCAGCCTCGGACCGATTATCACATCCTACGATGAGCAGTTCCTC. The encoded protein is CASSLGPIITSYDEQFL.

The chain carries TRBV2 and TRBJ1-3, with D uncertain. The germline CDR1 and CDR2 sequences are SNHLY and FYNNEI. The CDR3 loop spans 13 amino acids. V lost 7 bases and J lost 4, with 11 bases in between. The CDR3 sequence: CASNWVSGNTIYF. DNA for the CDR3: TGTGCCAGCAATTGGGTATCCGGAAACACCATATATTTT.

This clonotype occurred many times. This CDR3 reads CASSLWTSGFLGANVLTF. The CDR3 DNA follows: TGTGCCAGCAGCCTTTGGACTAGCGGGTTTCTTGGGGCCAACGTCCTGACTTTC. The chain links TRBV14 to TRBJ2-6, with 11 bases matching TRBD2. The germline CDR1 and CDR2 sequences are SGHDN and FVKESK. The J segment lost 3 bases and the V segment lost 4 bases, leaving 8 bases of the junction unmatched. The CDR3 extends over 18 amino acids.

This clonotype has at least ten counts. The rearrangement uses TRBV30 and TRBJ2-4; 9 bases match TRBD2. After removal of 3 bases from V and 4 bases from J, the junction contained 13 bases not matched to a gene. The germline CDR1 and CDR2 sequences are GTSNPN and SVGIG (reference sequence). The CDR3 covers 17 residues. In DNA form, the CDR3 reads TGTGCCTGGAGAAGGAGCGGGAGGACTCTCTCGAAAAACATTCAGTACTTC. Its protein is CAWRRSGRTLSKNIQYF.

This clonotype was counted at least ten times. The chain is built from TRBV5-1 and TRBJ2-7, with D tentatively TRBD2 (6 bases). This CDR3 comprises 15 residues. V was clipped by 0 bases and J by 2 bases, with 12 bases between them. The germline V gene has CDR1 SGHRS and CDR2 YFSETQ. The chain's CDR3 is CASSLAGTLTYEQYF. The CDR3 DNA is TGCGCCAGCAGCTTGGCCGGGACTCTTACCTACGAGCAGTACTTC.

This clonotype was counted many times. The rearrangement joins TRBV30 to TRBJ2-1; a weak D match, TRBD1 (5 bases). The CDR3 contains 12 residues. With 4 bases removed from V and 6 bases from J, the gap between germline ends came to 10 bases. Germline V gene data show CDR1 as GTSNPN and CDR2 as SVGIG (reference sequence). The CDR3 is CAWISGLNEQFF. CDR3 nucleotides: TGTGCCTGGATATCAGGGCTCAATGAGCAGTTCTTC.

This clonotype has a count of ten or more. V gene TRBV20-1 combines with J gene TRBJ2-5; D is perhaps TRBD1 (6 bases). The germline CDR1 and CDR2 sequences are DFQATT and SNEGSKA (reference sequence). Trimming cost V 1 base and J 4 bases, with 7 bases left between them. The CDR3 extends over 12 amino acids. CDR3 sequence (DNA): TGCAGTGCTAGAGTACAGGGAGAGACCCAGTACTTC. It encodes CSARVQGETQYF.

This clonotype was picked up a small number of times. The chain carries TRBV28 and TRBJ2-7, with D perhaps matching TRBD1 or TRBD2 (6 bases each). V dropped 1 base and J dropped 1 base, with 14 bases sitting between them. Germline CDR1 reads MDHEN; CDR2 reads SYDVKM. CDR3 length equals 16 residues. The CDR3: CASSLSPGAISYEQYF. CDR3 in DNA: TGTGCCAGCAGTTTATCACCGGGGGCGATTTCCTACGAGCAGTACTTC.

Many counts were recorded for this clonotype. The gene calls are TRBV28 and TRBJ2-5, with a tentative D call TRBD1 (5 bases). Germline V gene lookup returns CDR1 MDHEN and CDR2 SYDVKM. The V end was cut by 3 bases, the J end by 7 bases, with 15 bases between. The CDR3 loop spans 14 amino acids. The CDR3 here is CASSFSRAGRTQYF. CDR3 DNA: TGTGCCAGCAGTTTTTCCAGGGCCGGTCGGACCCAGTACTTC.